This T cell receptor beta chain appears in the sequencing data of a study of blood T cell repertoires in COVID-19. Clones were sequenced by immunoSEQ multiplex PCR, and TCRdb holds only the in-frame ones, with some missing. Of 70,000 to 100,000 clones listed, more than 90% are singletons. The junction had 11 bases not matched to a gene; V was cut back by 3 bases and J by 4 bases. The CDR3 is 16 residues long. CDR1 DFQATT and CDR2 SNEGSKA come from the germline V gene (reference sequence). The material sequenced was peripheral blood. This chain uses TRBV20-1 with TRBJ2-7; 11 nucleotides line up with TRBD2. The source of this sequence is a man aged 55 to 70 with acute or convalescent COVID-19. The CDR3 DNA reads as TGCAGTGCTAGTGGCTATAGCGGGAGGGCGAAGTACGAGCAGTACTTC. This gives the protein CSASGYSGRAKYEQYF.